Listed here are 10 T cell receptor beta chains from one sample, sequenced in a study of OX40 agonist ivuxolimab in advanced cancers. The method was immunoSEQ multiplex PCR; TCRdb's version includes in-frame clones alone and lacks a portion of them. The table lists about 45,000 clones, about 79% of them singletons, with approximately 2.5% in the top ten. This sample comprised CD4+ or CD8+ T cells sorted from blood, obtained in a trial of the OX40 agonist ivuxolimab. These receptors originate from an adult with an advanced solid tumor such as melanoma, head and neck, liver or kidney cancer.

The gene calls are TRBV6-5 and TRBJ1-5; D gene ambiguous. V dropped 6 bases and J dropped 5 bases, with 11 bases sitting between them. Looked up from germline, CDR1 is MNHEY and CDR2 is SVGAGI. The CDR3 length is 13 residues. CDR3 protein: CASSRGQDQPQHF. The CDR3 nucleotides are TGTGCCAGCAGCCGTGGGCAGGATCAGCCCCAGCATTTT.

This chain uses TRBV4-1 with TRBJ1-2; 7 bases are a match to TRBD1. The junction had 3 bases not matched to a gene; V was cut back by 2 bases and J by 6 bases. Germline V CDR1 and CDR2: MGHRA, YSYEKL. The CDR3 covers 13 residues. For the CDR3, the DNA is TGCGCCAGCAGCCAAAAAGGGACAGATGGCTACACCTTC. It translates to CASSQKGTDGYTF.

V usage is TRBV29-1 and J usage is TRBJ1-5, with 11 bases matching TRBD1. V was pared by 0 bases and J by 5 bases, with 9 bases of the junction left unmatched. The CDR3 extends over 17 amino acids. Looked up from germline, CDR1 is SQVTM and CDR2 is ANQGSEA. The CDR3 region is CSVEDTPGQGGHQPQHF. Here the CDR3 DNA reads TGCAGCGTTGAAGATACCCCGGGACAGGGGGGCCATCAGCCCCAGCATTTT.

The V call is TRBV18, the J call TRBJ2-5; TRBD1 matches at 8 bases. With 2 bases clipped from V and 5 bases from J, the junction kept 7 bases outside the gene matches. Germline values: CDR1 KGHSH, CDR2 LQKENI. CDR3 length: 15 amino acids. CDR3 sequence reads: CASSPGQGWLETQYF. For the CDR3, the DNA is TGTGCCAGCTCACCAGGACAGGGTTGGTTGGAGACCCAGTACTTC.

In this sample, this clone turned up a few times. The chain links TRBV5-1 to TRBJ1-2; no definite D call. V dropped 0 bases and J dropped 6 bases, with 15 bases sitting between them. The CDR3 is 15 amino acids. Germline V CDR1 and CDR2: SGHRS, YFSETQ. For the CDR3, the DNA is TGCGCCAGCAGCTTGGCGTCAGGACTTACTAATGGCTACACCTTC. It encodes CASSLASGLTNGYTF.

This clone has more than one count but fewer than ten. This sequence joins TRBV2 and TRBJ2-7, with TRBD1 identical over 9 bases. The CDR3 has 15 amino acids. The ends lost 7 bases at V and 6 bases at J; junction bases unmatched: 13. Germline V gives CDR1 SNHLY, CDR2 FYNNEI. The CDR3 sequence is CASIPDRGNGREQYF. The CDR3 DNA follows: TGTGCCAGCATCCCGGACAGGGGAAACGGGCGCGAGCAGTACTTC.

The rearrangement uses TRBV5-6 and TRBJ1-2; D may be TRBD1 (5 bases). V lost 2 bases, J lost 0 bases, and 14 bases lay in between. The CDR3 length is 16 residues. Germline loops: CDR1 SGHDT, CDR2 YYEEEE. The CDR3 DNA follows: TGTGCCAGCAGCTTAGGGTTTGAGACAGCTAACTATGGCTACACCTTC. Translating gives CASSLGFETANYGYTF.

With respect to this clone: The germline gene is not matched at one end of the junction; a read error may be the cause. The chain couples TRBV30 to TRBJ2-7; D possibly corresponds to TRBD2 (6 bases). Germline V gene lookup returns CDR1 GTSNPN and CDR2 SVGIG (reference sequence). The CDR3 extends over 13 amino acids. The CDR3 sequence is CAWSVGREGGRNF. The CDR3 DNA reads TGTGCCTGGAGTGTAGGTCGAGAGGGAGGCAGAAACTTC. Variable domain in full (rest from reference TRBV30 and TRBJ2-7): SQTIHQWPATLVQPVGSPLSLECTVEGTSNPNLYWYRQAAGRGLQLLFYSVGIGQISSEVPQNLSASRPQDRQFILSSKKLLLSDSGFYLCAWSVGREGGRNFGPGTRLTVT.

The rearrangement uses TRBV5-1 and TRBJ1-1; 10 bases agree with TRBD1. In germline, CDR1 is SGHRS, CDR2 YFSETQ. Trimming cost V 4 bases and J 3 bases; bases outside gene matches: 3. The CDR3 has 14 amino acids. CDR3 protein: CASSPDRGHTEAFF. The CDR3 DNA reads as TGCGCCAGCAGCCCTGACAGGGGGCACACTGAAGCTTTCTTT. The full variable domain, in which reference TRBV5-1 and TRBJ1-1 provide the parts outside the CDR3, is KAGVTQTPRYLIKTRGQQVTLSCSPISGHRSVSWYQQTPGQGLQFLFEYFSETQRNKGNFPGRFSGRQFSNSRSEMNVSTLELGDSALYLCASSPDRGHTEAFFGQGTRLTVV.

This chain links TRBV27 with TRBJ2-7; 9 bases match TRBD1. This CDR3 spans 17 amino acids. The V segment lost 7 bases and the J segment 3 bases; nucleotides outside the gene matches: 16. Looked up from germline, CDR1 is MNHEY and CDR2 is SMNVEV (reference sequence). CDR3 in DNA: TGTGCCAGCACACCAGGGGCGGGACAGGGTGGGATCTACGAGCAGTACTTC. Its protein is CASTPGAGQGGIYEQYF.